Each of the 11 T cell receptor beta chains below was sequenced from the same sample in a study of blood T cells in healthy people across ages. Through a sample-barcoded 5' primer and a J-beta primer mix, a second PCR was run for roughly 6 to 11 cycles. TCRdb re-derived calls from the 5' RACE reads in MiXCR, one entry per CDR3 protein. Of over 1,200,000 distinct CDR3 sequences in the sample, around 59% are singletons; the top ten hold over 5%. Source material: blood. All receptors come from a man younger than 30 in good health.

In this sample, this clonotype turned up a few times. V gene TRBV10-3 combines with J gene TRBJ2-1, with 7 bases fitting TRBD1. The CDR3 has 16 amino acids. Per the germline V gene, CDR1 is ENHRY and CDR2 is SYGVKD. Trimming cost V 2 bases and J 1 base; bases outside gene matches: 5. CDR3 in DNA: TGTGCCATCAGTGAGGCCTCAGGGGGTTCCTACAATGAGCAGTTCTTC. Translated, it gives CAISEASGGSYNEQFF.

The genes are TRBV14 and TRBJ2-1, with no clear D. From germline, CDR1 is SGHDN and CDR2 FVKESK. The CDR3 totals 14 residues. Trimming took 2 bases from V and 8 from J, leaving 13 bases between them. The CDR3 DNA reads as TGTGCCAGCAGCCAATTACTCAGGTCCGATGAGCAGTTCTTC. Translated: CASSQLLRSDEQFF.

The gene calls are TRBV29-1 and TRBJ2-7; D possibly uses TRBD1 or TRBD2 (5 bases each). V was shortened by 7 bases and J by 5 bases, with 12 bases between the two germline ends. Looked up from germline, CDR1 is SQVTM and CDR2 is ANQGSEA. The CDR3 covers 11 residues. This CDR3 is CSGGTSDEQYF. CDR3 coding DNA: TGCAGCGGGGGGACGTCTGACGAGCAGTACTTC.

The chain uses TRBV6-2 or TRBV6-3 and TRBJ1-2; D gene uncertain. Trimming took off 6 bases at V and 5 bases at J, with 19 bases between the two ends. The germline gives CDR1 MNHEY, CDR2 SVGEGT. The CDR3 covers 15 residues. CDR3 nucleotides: TGTGCCAGCAGCCGAGGACCCTCCACGGATTATGGCTACACCTTC. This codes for CASSRGPSTDYGYTF.

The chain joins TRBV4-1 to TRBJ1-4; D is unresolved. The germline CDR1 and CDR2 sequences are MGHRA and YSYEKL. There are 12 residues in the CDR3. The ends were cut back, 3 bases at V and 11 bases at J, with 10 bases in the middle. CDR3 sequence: CASSHGEEKLFF. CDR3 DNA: TGCGCCAGCAGCCATGGGGAGGAGAAACTGTTTTTT.

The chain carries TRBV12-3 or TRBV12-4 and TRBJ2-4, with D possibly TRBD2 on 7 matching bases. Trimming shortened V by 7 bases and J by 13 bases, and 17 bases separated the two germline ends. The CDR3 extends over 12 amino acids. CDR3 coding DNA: TGTGCCAGCACCTTTTGGGGGGGGCGGCAGTACTTC. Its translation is CASTFWGGRQYF.

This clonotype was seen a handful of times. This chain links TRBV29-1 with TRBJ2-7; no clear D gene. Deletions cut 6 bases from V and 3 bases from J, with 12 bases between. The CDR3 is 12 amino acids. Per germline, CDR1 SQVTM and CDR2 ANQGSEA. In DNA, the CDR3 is TGCAGCGTGTGGGTTCAAAGCTACGAGCAGTACTTC. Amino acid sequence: CSVWVQSYEQYF.

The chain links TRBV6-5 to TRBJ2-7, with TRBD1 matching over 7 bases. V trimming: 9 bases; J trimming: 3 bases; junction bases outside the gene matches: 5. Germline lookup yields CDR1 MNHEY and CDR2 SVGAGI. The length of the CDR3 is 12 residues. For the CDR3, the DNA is TGTGCCAGTGCCAGGGGGAACTACGAGCAGTACTTC. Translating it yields CASARGNYEQYF.

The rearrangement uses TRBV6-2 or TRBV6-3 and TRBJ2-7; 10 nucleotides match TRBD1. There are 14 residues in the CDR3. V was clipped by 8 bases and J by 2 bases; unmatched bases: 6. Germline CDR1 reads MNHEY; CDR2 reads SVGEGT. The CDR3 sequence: CASRSGTGAYEQYF. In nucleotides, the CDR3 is TGTGCCAGCCGATCTGGGACAGGGGCCTACGAGCAGTACTTC.

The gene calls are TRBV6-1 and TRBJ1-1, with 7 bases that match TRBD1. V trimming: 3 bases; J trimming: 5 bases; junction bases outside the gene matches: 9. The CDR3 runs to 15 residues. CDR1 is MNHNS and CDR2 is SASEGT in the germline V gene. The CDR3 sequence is CASSDKGAIVTEAFF. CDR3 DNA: TGTGCCAGCAGTGATAAGGGGGCCATAGTTACTGAAGCTTTCTTT.

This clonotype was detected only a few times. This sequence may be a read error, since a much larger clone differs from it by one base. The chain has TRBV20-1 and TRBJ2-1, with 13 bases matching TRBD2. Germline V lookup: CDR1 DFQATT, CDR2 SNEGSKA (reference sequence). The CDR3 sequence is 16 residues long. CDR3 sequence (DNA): TGCGGTGCTAGAGTCCCGGGACTAGCGGGATCCGGTGAGCAGTTCTTC. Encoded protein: CGARVPGLAGSGEQFF.